Below, 24 T cell receptor beta chains from the same sample are listed, as sequenced in a study of metastatic and nonmetastatic thyroid tumors. No patient received treatment before thyroid surgery. From the PCR reads, TCRdb re-called clones with MiXCR. The table shows 25,000 to 35,000 clones, with roughly 3.7% occurring only once. Sequencing was performed on blood. The receptor source for this set is a female donor with papillary thyroid cancer or a benign thyroid nodule (not recorded which). Some clones in this sample may be carry-over from other donors' samples.

This clone is medium-sized. The same CDR3 also results from other DNA sequences found in this sample. The CDR3 DNA is TGTGCCAGCAGCCAAAAAATCAGGGGTCCCCTTGGCTACACCTTC. Its protein product is CASSQKIRGPLGYTF. The chain recombines TRBV27 with TRBJ1-2; a possible D gene is TRBD1 (6 bases). The CDR3 has 15 amino acids. The V gene lost 6 bases and the J gene lost 7 bases, with 21 bases spanning the gap. CDR1 is MNHEY, CDR2 SMNVEV, per germline (reference sequence).

A few counts support this clone. The chain joins TRBV24-1 to TRBJ1-2, with 9 bases that match TRBD1. Per the germline V gene, CDR1 is KGHDR and CDR2 is SFDVKD. This CDR3 is built from 14 residues. V shed 4 bases, J shed 6 bases, and the junction held 5 bases outside the gene matches. The CDR3 bases are TGTGCCACCAGTGACCCTGGGACAGGGAATGGCTACACCTTC. The encoded protein is CATSDPGTGNGYTF.

This chain joins TRBV7-9 and TRBJ2-2, with D uncertain. This CDR3 is 15 amino acids long. V was clipped by 2 bases and J by 4 bases, with 11 bases between them. Germline CDR1 and CDR2: SEHNR and FQNEAQ (reference sequence). As DNA, the CDR3 is TGTGCCAGCAGCTTAAAGGCGTGGGGCACCGGGGAGCTGTTTTTT. Its protein product is CASSLKAWGTGELFF.

A note on this clone: The junction differs from germline at one of its ends, possibly a read error. The chain joins TRBV7-9 to TRBJ1-2; 8 bases match TRBD1. The CDR3 runs to 14 residues. Germline CDR1 and CDR2: SEHNR and FQNEAQ (reference sequence). The CDR3 here is CASSIDRGYYGNTF. The CDR3 DNA reads as TGTGCCAGCAGTATTGACAGGGGTTACTATGGCAACACCTTC.

In its sample, this clone was seen a few times. The rearrangement uses TRBV28 and TRBJ2-1; 9 bases are a match to TRBD2. The trim removed 6 bases at V and 6 bases at J, leaving 3 bases unmatched. The CDR3 consists of 13 residues. Germline CDR1 and CDR2: MDHEN and SYDVKM. The CDR3 loop reads CASRASGTNEQFF. DNA of the CDR3: TGTGCCAGCAGGGCTAGCGGGACCAATGAGCAGTTCTTC.

The genes are TRBV19 and TRBJ1-1, with D possibly matching TRBD1 (5 bases). Germline V CDR1 and CDR2: LNHDA, SQIVND (reference sequence). The CDR3 runs 11 residues. V was trimmed by 3 bases and J by 10 bases, leaving 9 bases between them. The CDR3 DNA follows: TGTGCCAGTAGTATTGGGGCGGGAGCTTTCTTT. Protein sequence: CASSIGAGAFF.

This clone was seen at least ten times. CDR3 protein: CASSLLRDRGLNEQFF. DNA of the CDR3: TGTGCCAGCAGCTTACTCCGGGACAGGGGGTTAAATGAGCAGTTCTTC. V and J are TRBV5-5 and TRBJ2-1; 11 nucleotides line up with TRBD1. The J segment lost 7 bases and the V segment lost 2 bases, leaving 8 bases of the junction unmatched. Germline V lookup: CDR1 SGHKS, CDR2 YYEKEE (reference sequence). The CDR3 is 16 residues long.

This clone was counted many times. The genes are TRBV9 and TRBJ2-1; 12 nucleotides align to TRBD2. The CDR3 runs to 18 residues. V lost 3 bases and J lost 1; bases outside the gene matches: 8. In germline, CDR1 is SGDLS, CDR2 YYNGEE. The CDR3 is CASSATGTSGLSYNEQFF. The CDR3 bases are TGTGCCAGCAGCGCCACCGGGACTAGCGGGTTATCCTACAATGAGCAGTTCTTC.

This clone was found many times. The chain couples TRBV7-9 to TRBJ1-2; D ambiguous. V was cut by 4 bases and J by 4 bases, with 10 bases left in between. CDR1 SEHNR and CDR2 FQNEAQ come from the germline V gene (reference sequence). The CDR3 extends over 13 amino acids. The CDR3 loop is CASSSLVFYGYTF. The DNA of the CDR3 is TGTGCCAGCAGCTCACTGGTATTCTATGGCTACACCTTC.

A few counts support this clone. The chain recombines TRBV6-2 or TRBV6-3 with TRBJ1-5; TRBD1 might be the D (6 bases). Trimming removed 8 bases at V and 2 bases at J, with 13 bases between. The CDR3 has 14 amino acids. Germline assignment: CDR1 MNHEY and CDR2 SVGEGT. CDR3 DNA: TGTGCCAGCTGGAACAGGGCGGGCAATCAGCCCCAGCATTTT. As protein: CASWNRAGNQPQHF.

At least ten counts were recorded for this clone. The gene calls are TRBV3-1 and TRBJ1-1, with D perhaps matching TRBD1 (5 bases). The CDR3 has 15 residues. Looked up from germline, CDR1 is LGHDT and CDR2 is YNNKEL (reference sequence). The V end lost 4 bases, the J end lost 5 bases, and 17 bases lay between the germline ends. CDR3 sequence reads: CASSPWRGVGTEAFF. In DNA form, the CDR3 reads TGTGCCAGCAGCCCATGGAGGGGTGTAGGGACTGAAGCTTTCTTT. Combining the CDR3 with reference TRBV3-1 and TRBJ1-1 gives the whole variable domain DTAVSQTPKYLVTQMGNDKSIKCEQNLGHDTMYWYKQDSKKFLKIMFSYNNKELIINETVPNRFSPKSPDKAHLNLHINSLELGDSAVYFCASSPWRGVGTEAFFGQGTRLTVV.

This clone came up a few times. The chain uses TRBV19 and TRBJ1-5; D is uncertain. The V end lost 5 bases, the J end lost 0 bases, and 8 bases lay between the germline ends. The V gene's germline CDR1 is LNHDA and CDR2 SQIVND (reference sequence). The CDR3 totals 14 residues. DNA of the CDR3: TGTGCCAGTAGTCTGGTACGTAGCAATCAGCCCCAGCATTTT. Its protein product is CASSLVRSNQPQHF.

On this clone: Given a much more abundant clone one base away, this may be a read error. Other DNA sequences in this sample translate to the same CDR3. V usage is TRBV29-1 and J usage is TRBJ2-7, with D unresolved. Trimming cost V 0 bases and J 6 bases, with 3 bases left between them. Germline CDR1 SQVTM, CDR2 ANQGSEA. This CDR3 has 10 residues. CDR3 nucleotide sequence: TGCAGCGTTGAAGACTCCGAGCAGTACTTC. It codes for CSVEDSEQYF.

This clone was observed a handful of times. V usage is TRBV6-4 and J usage is TRBJ2-7; D is unclear. Trimming pared 10 bases from V and 7 bases from J, leaving 5 bases between. The CDR3 spans 8 residues. CDR1 and CDR2 from the germline V gene are MRHNA and SNTAGT. The CDR3 sequence: CATPEQYF. The DNA of the CDR3 is TGTGCCACCCCGGAGCAGTACTTC.

The rearrangement joins TRBV13 to TRBJ2-1; unclear D gene. The CDR3 is 11 residues long. V lost 3 bases to trimming and J lost 4 bases, with 1 base between them. Germline-derived CDR1 and CDR2 are PRHDT and FYEKMQ (reference sequence). The CDR3 sequence is CASSLYNEQFF. Here the CDR3 DNA reads TGTGCCAGCAGCTTGTACAATGAGCAGTTCTTC. Full variable domain (rest looked up from reference TRBV13 and TRBJ2-1): AAGVIQSPRHLIKEKRETATLKCYPIPRHDTVYWYQQGPGQDPQFLISFYEKMQSDKGSIPDRFSAQQFSDYHSELNMSSLELGDSALYFCASSLYNEQFFGPGTRLTVL.

The CDR3 DNA follows: TGTGCCAGCAGCACAGGGGGCACATTAGAGCAAGGCTACACCTTC. Protein sequence: CASSTGGTLEQGYTF. The chain couples TRBV6-1 to TRBJ1-2; 9 bases align to TRBD1. The germline CDR1 and CDR2 sequences are MNHNS and SASEGT. The ends lost 6 bases at V and 8 bases at J; junction bases unmatched: 13. The CDR3 totals 15 residues.

This CDR3 is CASSIETGAEAFF. Written as DNA, the CDR3 is TGTGCCAGTAGTATAGAGACGGGGGCTGAAGCTTTCTTT. The rearrangement joins TRBV19 to TRBJ1-1, with D possibly being TRBD1 (5 bases). The CDR3 consists of 13 residues. Germline CDR1 is LNHDA and CDR2 is SQIVND (reference sequence). Between the trimmed V and J ends, which lost 0 bases and 6 bases, there was a span of 8 bases.

As to this clone: The germline gene is not matched at one end of the junction; a read error may be the cause. V usage is TRBV10-3 and J usage is TRBJ2-6, with D hard to call. Germline V CDR1 and CDR2: ENHRY, SYGVKD. This CDR3 has 16 amino acids. The CDR3 region has the DNA TGTGCCAGCAGTGAGTCGACGGGCTATGGAGCCAACGTCCTGACTTTC. Protein product: CASSESTGYGANVLTF.

This clone was counted only a few times. The J gene is TRBJ2-5, the V gene TRBV6-2 or TRBV6-3; a weak D match, TRBD2 (5 bases). The CDR3 spans 12 residues. Trimming took off 7 bases at V and 9 bases at J, with 15 bases between the two ends. Germline-derived CDR1 and CDR2 are MNHEY and SVGEGT. The DNA of the CDR3 is TGTGCCAGCAAGACCCCCTCGGAGGCCCAGTACTTC. Protein sequence: CASKTPSEAQYF.

The chain employs TRBV30 and TRBJ1-2; 8 nucleotides agree with TRBD1. Germline CDR1 is GTSNPN and CDR2 is SVGIG (reference sequence). This CDR3 spans 13 amino acids. V lost 6 bases to trimming and J lost 1 base; unmatched junction nucleotides: 4. The CDR3 region has the DNA TGTGCCTGCTCGACAGGGGTTAACTATGGCTACACCTTC. This translates into CACSTGVNYGYTF.

This clone is medium-sized. V gene TRBV28 combines with J gene TRBJ2-7, with 7 bases matching TRBD1. V was pared by 7 bases and J by 2 bases, with 11 bases of the junction left unmatched. Germline V lookup: CDR1 MDHEN, CDR2 SYDVKM. The CDR3 has 15 residues. The CDR3 DNA reads as TGTGCCAGCATTCCTAACCGGGACAGAGCCTACGAGCAGTACTTC. Amino acid sequence: CASIPNRDRAYEQYF.

At least ten counts were recorded for this clone. One junction end does not reproduce the germline sequence, and a read error may be involved. The chain combines TRBV27 with TRBJ2-1, with D perhaps matching TRBD2 (7 bases). Germline lookup yields CDR1 MNHEY and CDR2 SMNVEV (reference sequence). CDR3 length: 19 amino acids. CDR3 region: CTSSLLTAAWGGPYNEQFF. The CDR3 coding sequence is TGTACCAGCAGTCTTCTGACAGCCGCTTGGGGGGGCCCCTACAATGAGCAGTTCTTC.

This clone was seen many times. The V call is TRBV6-1, the J call TRBJ1-2; TRBD1 is a possible D gene (6 bases). The CDR3 spans 15 residues. Per the germline V gene, CDR1 is MNHNS and CDR2 is SASEGT. With 4 bases removed from V and 7 bases from J, the gap between germline ends came to 19 bases. The CDR3 nucleotides read TGTGCCAGCAGTGTTGGGTTGGAGGGGGTCGGTGGCTACACCTTC. Its protein product is CASSVGLEGVGGYTF.

Worth noting for this clone: The germline gene is not matched at one end of the junction; a read error may be the cause. The chain joins TRBV12-5 to TRBJ1-2; no clear D. CDR1 LGHNT and CDR2 FRNRAP come from the germline V gene. The CDR3 totals 14 residues. CDR3 nucleotide sequence: TGTGCTAGTGTTTTGGTATTTGGGATCTATGGCTACACCTTC. Encoded protein: CASVLVFGIYGYTF.